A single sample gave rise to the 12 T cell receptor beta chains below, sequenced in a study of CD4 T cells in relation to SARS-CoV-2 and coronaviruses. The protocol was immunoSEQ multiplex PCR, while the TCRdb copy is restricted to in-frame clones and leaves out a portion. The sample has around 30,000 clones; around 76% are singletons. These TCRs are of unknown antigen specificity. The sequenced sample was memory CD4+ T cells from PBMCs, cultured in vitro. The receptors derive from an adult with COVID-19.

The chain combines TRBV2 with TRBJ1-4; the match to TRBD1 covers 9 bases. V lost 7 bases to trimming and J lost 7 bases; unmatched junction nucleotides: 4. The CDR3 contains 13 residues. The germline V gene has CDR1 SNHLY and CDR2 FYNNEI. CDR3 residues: CASNNRGREKLFF. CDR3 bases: TGTGCCAGCAACAACAGGGGGCGTGAAAAACTGTTTTTT.

CDR3 in DNA: TGTGCCAGCAGCGAGGAAGGTGACAGGTGGTACTATGGCTACACCTTC. Its translation is CASSEEGDRWYYGYTF. The chain has TRBV5-5 and TRBJ1-2, with D maybe TRBD1 (6 bases). V lost 4 bases and J lost 3, with 19 bases in between. The germline V gene has CDR1 SGHKS and CDR2 YYEKEE (reference sequence). There are 16 residues in the CDR3.

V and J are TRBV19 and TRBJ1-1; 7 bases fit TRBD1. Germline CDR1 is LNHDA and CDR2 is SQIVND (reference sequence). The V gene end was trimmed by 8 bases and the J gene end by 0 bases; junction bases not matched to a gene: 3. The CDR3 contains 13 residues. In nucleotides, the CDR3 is TGTGCCAGTGGGACAGCCATGAACACTGAAGCTTTCTTT. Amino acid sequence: CASGTAMNTEAFF.

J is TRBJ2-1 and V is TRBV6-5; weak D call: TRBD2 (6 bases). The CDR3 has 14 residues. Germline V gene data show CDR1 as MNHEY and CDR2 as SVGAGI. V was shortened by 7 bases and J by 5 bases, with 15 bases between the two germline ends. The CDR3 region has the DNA TGTGCCAGCACCCGATTACGGGGGAACAATGAGCAGTTCTTC. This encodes CASTRLRGNNEQFF.

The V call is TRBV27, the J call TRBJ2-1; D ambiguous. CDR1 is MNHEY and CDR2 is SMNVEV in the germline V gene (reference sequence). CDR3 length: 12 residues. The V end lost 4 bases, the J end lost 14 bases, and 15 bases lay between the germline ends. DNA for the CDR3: TGTGCCAGCAGTTCCGATAGTAGTGTCAAGTTCTTC. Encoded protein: CASSSDSSVKFF.

The CDR3 is CASTPETRVLGYQPQHF. The CDR3 DNA follows: TGTGCCAGCACCCCAGAGACCAGGGTGTTAGGGTATCAGCCCCAGCATTTT. The rearrangement joins TRBV2 to TRBJ1-5, with D possibly being TRBD1 (5 bases). The germline V gene has CDR1 SNHLY and CDR2 FYNNEI. Trimming pared 7 bases from V and 5 bases from J, leaving 24 bases between. The CDR3 is 17 residues long.

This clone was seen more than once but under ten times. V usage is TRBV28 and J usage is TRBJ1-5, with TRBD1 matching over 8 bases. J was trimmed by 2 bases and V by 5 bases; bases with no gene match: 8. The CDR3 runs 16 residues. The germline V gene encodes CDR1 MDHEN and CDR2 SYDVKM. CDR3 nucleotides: TGTGCCAGCAGTCAGACCAGGGGGCTTGGCAATCAGCCCCAGCATTTT. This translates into CASSQTRGLGNQPQHF.

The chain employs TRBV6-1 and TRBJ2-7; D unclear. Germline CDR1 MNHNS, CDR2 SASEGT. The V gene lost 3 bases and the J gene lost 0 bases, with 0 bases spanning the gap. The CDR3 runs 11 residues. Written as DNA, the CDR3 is TGTGCCAGCAGTGACTCCTACGAGCAGTACTTC. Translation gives CASSDSYEQYF.

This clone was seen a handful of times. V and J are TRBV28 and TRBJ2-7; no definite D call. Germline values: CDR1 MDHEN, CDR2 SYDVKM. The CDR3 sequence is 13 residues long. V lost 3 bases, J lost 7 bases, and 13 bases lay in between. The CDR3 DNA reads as TGTGCCAGCAGTTTCAGGTCCGACTGGGAGCAGTACTTC. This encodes CASSFRSDWEQYF.

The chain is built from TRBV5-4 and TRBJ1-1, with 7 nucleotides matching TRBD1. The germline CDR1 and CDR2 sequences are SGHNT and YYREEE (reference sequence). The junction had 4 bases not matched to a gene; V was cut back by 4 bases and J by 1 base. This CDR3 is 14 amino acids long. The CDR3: CASSHRDRNTEAFF. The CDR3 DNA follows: TGTGCCAGCAGCCACCGGGACAGGAACACTGAAGCTTTCTTT. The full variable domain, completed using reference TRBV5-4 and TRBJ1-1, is ETGVTQSPTHLIKTRGQQVTLRCSSQSGHNTVSWYQQALGQGPQFIFQYYREEENGRGNFPPRFSGLQFPNYSSELNVNALELDDSALYLCASSHRDRNTEAFFGQGTRLTVV.

The CDR3 loop reads CASSVEAGALATNEKLFF. CDR3 DNA sequence: TGTGCCAGCAGCGTAGAGGCAGGTGCGCTTGCAACTAATGAAAAACTGTTTTTT. V is TRBV9 and J is TRBJ1-4; D ambiguous. V was cut by 0 bases and J by 0 bases, with 15 bases left in between. The CDR3 sequence is 18 residues long. Germline CDR1 is SGDLS and CDR2 is YYNGEE.

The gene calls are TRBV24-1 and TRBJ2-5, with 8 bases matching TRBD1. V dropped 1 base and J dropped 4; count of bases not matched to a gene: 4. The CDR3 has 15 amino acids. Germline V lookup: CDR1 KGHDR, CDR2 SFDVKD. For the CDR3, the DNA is TGTGCCACCAGTGATTTTGGACAGGGCGGAGAGACCCAGTACTTC. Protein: CATSDFGQGGETQYF.